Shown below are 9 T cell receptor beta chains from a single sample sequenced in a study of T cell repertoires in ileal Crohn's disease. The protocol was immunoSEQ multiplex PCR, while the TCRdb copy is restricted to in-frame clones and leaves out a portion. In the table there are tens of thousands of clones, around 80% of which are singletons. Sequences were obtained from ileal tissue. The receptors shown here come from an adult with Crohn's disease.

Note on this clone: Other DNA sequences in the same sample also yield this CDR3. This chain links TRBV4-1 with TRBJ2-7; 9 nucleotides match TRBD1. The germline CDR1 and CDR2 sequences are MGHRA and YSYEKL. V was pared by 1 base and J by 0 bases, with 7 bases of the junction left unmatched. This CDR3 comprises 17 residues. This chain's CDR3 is CASSQGETGGASYEQYF. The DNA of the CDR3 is TGCGCCAGCAGCCAAGGGGAAACAGGGGGCGCCTCCTACGAGCAGTACTTC.

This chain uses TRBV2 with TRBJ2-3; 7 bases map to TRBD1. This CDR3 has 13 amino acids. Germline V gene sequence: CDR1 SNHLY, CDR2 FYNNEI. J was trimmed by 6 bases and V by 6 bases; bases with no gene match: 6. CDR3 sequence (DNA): TGTGCCAGCAGCGTCACAGGGGCTGATACGCAGTATTTT. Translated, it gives CASSVTGADTQYF.

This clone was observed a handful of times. CDR3 sequence reads: CASNAGIRQPQHF. The DNA of the CDR3 is TGTGCCAGTAATGCGGGTATAAGACAGCCCCAGCATTTT. The genes are TRBV19 and TRBJ1-5; D uncertain. Germline CDR1 LNHDA, CDR2 SQIVND (reference sequence). V was pared by 7 bases and J by 7 bases, with 14 bases between. The CDR3 consists of 13 residues.

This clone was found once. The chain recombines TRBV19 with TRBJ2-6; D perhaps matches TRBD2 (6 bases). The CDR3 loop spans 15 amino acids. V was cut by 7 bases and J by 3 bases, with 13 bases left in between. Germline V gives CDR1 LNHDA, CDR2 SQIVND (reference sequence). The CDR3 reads CASKAGGSGANVLTF. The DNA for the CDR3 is TGTGCCAGTAAAGCCGGGGGTAGTGGGGCCAACGTCCTGACTTTC. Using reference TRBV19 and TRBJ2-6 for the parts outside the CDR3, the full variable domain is DGGITQSPKYLFRKEGQNVTLSCEQNLNHDAMYWYRQDPGQGLRLIYYSQIVNDFQKGDIAEGYSVSREKKESFPLTVTSAQKNPTAFYLCASKAGGSGANVLTFGAGSRLTVL.

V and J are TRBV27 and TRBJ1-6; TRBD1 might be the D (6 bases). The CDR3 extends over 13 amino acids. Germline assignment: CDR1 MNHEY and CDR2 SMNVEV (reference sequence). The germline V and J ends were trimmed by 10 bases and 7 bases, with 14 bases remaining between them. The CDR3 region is CATSQGPNSPLHF. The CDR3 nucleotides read TGTGCCACTTCACAGGGCCCAAATTCACCCCTCCACTTT.

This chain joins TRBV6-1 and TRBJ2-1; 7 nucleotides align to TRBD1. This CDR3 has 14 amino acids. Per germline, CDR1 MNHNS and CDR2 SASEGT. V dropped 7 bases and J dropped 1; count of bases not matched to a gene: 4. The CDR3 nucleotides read TGTGCCAGCAACAACAGGGGTTCCTACAATGAGCAGTTCTTC. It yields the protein CASNNRGSYNEQFF.

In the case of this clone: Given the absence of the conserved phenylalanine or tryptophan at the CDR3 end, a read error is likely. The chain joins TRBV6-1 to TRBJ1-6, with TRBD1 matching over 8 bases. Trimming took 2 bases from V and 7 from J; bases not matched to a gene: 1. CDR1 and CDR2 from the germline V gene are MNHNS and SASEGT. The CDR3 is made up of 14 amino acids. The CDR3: CASSEQGANSPLHL. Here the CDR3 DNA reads TGTGCCAGCAGTGAACAGGGGGCCAATTCACCCCTCCACCTT.

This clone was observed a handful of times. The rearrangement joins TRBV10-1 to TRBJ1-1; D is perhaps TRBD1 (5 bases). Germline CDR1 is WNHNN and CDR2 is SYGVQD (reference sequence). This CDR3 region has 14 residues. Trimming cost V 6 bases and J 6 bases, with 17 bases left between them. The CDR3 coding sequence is TGCGCCAGCAGGGTGAATCGGGGGGACTCTGAAGCTTTCTTT. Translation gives CASRVNRGDSEAFF.

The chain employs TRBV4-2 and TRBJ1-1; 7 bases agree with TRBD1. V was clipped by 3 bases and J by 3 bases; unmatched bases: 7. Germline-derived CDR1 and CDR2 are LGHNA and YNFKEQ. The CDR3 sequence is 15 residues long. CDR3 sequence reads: CASSQGGQWDTEAFF. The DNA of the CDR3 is TGTGCCAGCAGCCAGGGGGGACAGTGGGACACTGAAGCTTTCTTT.